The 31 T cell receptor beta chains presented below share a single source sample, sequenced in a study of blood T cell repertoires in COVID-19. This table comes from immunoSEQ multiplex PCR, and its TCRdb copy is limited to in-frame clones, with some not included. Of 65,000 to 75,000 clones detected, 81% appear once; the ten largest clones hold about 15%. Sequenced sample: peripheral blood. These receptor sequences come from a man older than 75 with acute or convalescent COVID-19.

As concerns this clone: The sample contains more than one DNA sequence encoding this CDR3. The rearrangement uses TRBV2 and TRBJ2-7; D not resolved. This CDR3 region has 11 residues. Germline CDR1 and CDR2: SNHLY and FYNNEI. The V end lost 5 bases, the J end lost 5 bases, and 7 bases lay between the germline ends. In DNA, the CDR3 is TGTGCCAGCAGTACTGCTAACGAGCAGTACTTC. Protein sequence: CASSTANEQYF.

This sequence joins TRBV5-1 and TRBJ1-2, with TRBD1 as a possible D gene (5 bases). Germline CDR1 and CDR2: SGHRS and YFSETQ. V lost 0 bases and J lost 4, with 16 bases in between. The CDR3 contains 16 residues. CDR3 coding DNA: TGCGCCAGCAGCTTGGTCCTGGCCGGGGGGGTCTATGGCTACACCTTC. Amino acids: CASSLVLAGGVYGYTF.

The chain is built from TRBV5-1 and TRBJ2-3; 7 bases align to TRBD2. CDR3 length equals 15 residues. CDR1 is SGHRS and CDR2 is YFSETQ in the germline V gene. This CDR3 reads CASQPQAGVSDTQYF. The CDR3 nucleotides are TGCGCAAGCCAGCCCCAGGCGGGAGTTTCAGATACGCAGTATTTT.

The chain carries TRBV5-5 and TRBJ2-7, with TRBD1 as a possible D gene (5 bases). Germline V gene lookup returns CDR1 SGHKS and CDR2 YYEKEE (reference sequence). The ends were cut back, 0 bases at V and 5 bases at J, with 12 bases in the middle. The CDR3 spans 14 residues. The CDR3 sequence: CASSLVGRAHEQYF. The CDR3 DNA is TGTGCCAGCAGCTTGGTCGGCAGGGCTCACGAGCAGTACTTC.

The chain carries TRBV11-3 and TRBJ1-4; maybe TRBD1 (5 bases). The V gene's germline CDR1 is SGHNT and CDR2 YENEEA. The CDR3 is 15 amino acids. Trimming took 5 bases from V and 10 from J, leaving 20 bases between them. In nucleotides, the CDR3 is TGTGCCAGCAGCACACCGGACACTTCCCCGGGAAAACTGTTTTTT. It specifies CASSTPDTSPGKLFF. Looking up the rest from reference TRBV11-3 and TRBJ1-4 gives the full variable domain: EAGVVQSPRYKIIEKKQPVAFWCNPISGHNTLYWYLQNLGQGPELLIRYENEEAVDDSQLPKDRFSAERLKGVDSTLKIQPAELGDSAVYLCASSTPDTSPGKLFFGSGTQLSVL.

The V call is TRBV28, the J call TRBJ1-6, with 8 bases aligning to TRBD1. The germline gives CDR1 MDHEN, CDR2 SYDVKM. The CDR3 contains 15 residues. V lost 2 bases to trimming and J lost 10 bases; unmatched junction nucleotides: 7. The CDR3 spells CASSLSAGGRSPLHF. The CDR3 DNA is TGTGCCAGCAGTTTAAGCGCAGGGGGCCGATCACCCCTCCACTTT.

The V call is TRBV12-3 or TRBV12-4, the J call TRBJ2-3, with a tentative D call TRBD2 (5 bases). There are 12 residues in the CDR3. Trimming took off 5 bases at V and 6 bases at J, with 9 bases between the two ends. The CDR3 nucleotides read TGTGCCAGCAGTCCCCGAGGGGATACGCAGTATTTT. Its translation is CASSPRGDTQYF.

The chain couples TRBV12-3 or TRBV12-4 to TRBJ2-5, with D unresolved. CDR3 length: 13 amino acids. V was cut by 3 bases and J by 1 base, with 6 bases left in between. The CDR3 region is CASSFSFQETQYF. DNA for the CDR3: TGTGCCAGCAGTTTTAGCTTCCAAGAGACCCAGTACTTC.

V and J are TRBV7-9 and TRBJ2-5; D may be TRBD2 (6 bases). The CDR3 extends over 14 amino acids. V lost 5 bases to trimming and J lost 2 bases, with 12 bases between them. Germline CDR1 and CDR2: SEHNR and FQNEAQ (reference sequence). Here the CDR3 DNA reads TGTGCCAGCAGCACAGGAGGGCAGCAAGAGACCCAGTACTTC. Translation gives CASSTGGQQETQYF.

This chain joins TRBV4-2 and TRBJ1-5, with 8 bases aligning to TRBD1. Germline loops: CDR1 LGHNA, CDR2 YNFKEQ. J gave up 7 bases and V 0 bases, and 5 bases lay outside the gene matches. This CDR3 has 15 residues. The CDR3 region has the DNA TGTGCCAGCAGCCAAGAATCAGGGGGCAGACAGCCCCAGCATTTT. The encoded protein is CASSQESGGRQPQHF.

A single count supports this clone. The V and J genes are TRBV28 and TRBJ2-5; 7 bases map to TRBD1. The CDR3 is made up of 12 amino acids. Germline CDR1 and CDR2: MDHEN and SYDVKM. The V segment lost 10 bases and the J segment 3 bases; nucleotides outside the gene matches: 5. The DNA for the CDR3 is TGTGCCACTACCACAGGGGAAGAGACCCAGTACTTC. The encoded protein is CATTTGEETQYF.

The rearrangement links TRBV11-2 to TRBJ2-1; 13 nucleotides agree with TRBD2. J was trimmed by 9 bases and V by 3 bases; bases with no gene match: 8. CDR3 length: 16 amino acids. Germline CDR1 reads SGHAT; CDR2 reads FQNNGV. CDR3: CASSFSGTSGIGEQFF. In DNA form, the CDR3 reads TGTGCCAGCAGCTTTTCCGGGACTAGCGGGATTGGTGAGCAGTTCTTC.

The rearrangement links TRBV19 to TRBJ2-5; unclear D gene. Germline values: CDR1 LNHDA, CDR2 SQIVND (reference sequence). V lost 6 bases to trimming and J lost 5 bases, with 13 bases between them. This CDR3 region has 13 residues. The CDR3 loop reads CASRLRSEETQYF. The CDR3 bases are TGTGCCAGTAGGCTAAGATCTGAGGAGACCCAGTACTTC.

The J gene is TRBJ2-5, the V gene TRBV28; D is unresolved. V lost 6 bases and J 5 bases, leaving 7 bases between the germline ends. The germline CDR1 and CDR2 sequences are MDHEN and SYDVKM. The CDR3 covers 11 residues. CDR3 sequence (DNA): TGTGCCAGCAGCCCCGGGGAGACCCAGTACTTC. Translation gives CASSPGETQYF.

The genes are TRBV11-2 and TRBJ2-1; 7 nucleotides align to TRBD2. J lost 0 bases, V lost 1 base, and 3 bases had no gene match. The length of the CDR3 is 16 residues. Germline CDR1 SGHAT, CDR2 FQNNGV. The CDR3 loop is CASSLVRGVSYNEQFF. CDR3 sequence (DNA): TGTGCCAGCAGCTTAGTACGGGGGGTCTCCTACAATGAGCAGTTCTTC. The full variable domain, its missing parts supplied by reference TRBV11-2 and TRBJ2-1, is EAGVAQSPRYKIIEKRQSVAFWCNPISGHATLYWYQQILGQGPKLLIQFQNNGVVDDSQLPKDRFSAERLKGVDSTLKIQPAKLEDSAVYLCASSLVRGVSYNEQFFGPGTRLTVL.

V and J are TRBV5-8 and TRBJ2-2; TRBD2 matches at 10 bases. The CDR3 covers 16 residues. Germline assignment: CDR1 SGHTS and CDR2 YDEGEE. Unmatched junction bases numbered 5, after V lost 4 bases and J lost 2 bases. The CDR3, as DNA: TGTGCCAGCAGCCGAGGACTAGCGGCTAACACCGGGGAGCTGTTTTTT. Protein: CASSRGLAANTGELFF.

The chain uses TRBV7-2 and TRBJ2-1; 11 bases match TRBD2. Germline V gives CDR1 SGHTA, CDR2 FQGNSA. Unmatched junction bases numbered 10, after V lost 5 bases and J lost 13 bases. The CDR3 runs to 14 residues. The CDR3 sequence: CASSPGTSGGSQFF. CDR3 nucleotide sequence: TGTGCCAGCAGCCCCGGCACTAGCGGGGGTTCCCAGTTCTTC.

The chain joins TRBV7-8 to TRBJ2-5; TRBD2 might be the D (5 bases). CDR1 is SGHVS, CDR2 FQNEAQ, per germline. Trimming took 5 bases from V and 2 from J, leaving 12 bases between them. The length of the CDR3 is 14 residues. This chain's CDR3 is CASSPGNRQETQYF. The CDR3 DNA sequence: TGTGCCAGCAGCCCGGGAAACAGACAAGAGACCCAGTACTTC.

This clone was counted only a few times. The CDR3 DNA is TGTGCCAGCAGAGAAGTAGGGGATGGATCACCCCTCCACTTT. It translates to CASREVGDGSPLHF. This chain links TRBV28 with TRBJ1-6, with D maybe TRBD1 (5 bases). Per the germline V gene, CDR1 is MDHEN and CDR2 is SYDVKM. The V end was cut by 6 bases, the J end by 10 bases, with 16 bases between. This CDR3 is built from 14 residues.

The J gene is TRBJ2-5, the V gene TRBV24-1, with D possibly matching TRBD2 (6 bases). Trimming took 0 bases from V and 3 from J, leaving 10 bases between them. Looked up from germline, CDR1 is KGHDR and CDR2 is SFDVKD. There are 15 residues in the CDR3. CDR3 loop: CATSDLRGGEETQYF. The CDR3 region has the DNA TGTGCCACCAGTGATTTGAGGGGCGGGGAAGAGACCCAGTACTTC.

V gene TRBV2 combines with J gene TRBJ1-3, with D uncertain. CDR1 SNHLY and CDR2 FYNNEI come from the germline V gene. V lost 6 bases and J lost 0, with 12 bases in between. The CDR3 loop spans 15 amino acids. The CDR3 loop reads CASRIDGSSGNTIYF. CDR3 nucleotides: TGTGCCAGCAGAATAGACGGGAGCTCTGGAAACACCATATATTTT.

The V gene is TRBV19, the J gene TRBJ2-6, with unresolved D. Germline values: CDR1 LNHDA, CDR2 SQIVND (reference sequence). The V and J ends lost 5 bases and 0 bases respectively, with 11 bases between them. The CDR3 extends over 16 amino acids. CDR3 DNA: TGTGCCAGTAGTCTGCGAAGCTCCTCTGGGGCCAACGTCCTGACTTTC. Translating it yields CASSLRSSSGANVLTF.

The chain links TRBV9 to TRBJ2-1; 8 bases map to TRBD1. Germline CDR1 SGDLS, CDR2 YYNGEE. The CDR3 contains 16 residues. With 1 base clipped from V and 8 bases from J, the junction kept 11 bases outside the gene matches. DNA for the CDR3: TGTGCCAGCAGCGTACAGGGGGCTAGACGGGGTGATGAGCAGTTCTTC. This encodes CASSVQGARRGDEQFF.

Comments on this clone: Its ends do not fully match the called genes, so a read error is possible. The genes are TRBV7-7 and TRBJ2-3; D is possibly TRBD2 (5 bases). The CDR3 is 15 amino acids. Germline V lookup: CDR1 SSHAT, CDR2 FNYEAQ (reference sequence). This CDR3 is CASSLTRSATDTQYF. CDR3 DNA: TGTGCTAGCAGCTTAACTAGGAGCGCCACAGATACGCAGTATTTT. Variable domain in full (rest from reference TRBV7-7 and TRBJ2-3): GAGVSQSPRYKVTKRGQDVTLRCDPISSHATLYWYQQALGQGPEFLTYFNYEAQPDKSGLPSDRFSAERPEGSISTLTIQRTEQRDSAMYRCASSLTRSATDTQYFGPGTRLTVL.

CDR3 nucleotides: TGTGCCAGCAGCCTCCCTTTGAGCACAGATACGCAGTATTTT. Translating gives CASSLPLSTDTQYF. This chain connects TRBV5-6 to TRBJ2-3; D is unclear. Trimming shortened V by 4 bases and J by 0 bases, and 9 bases separated the two germline ends. The germline V gene encodes CDR1 SGHDT and CDR2 YYEEEE. The CDR3 contains 14 residues.

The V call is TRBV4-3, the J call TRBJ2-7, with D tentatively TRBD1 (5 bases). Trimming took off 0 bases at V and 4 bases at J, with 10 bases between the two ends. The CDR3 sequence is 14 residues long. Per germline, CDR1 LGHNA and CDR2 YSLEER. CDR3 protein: CASSQDRGSYEQYF. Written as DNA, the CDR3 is TGCGCCAGCAGCCAAGATAGGGGTTCGTACGAGCAGTACTTC.

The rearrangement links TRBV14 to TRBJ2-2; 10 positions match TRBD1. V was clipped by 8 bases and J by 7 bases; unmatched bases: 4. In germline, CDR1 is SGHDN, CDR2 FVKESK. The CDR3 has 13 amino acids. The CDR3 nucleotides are TGTGCCAGCGACAGGGGGCGAAGCGGGGAGCTGTTTTTT. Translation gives CASDRGRSGELFF.

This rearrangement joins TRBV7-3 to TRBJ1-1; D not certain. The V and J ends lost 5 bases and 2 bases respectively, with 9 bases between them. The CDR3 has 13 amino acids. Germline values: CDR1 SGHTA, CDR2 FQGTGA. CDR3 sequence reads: CASSATINTEAFF. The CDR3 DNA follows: TGTGCCAGCAGCGCGACAATTAACACTGAAGCTTTCTTT.

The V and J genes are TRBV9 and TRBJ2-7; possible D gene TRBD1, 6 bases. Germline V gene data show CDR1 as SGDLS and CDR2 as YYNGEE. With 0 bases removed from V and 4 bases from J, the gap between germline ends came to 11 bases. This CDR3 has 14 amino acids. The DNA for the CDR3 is TGTGCCAGCAGCGTAGGGGACACCAGTTACGAGCAGTACTTC. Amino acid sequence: CASSVGDTSYEQYF.

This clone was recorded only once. CDR3 DNA: TGCGCCAGCAGCTTGGACCCCGGGACAGGGGCCGAGCAGTACTTC. The encoded protein is CASSLDPGTGAEQYF. The chain joins TRBV5-1 to TRBJ2-7, with 10 bases fitting TRBD1. Germline V gene lookup returns CDR1 SGHRS and CDR2 YFSETQ. The ends lost 0 bases at V and 6 bases at J; junction bases unmatched: 6. The CDR3 is 15 residues long.

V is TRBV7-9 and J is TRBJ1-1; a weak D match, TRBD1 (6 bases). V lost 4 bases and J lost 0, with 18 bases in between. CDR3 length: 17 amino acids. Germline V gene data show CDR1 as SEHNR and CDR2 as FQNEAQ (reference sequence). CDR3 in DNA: TGTGCCAGCAGCTCCACGAATACCGGACAGCTGAACACTGAAGCTTTCTTT. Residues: CASSSTNTGQLNTEAFF.